These 27 T cell receptor beta chains originate from one sample sequenced in a study of vaccination and CD4 T cells after COVID-19. Cultured CD4+ T-cell DNA underwent Oncomine TCR Beta short-read sequencing. TCRdb reprocessed the PCR reads with MiXCR, giving one entry per CDR3 protein. Counted here are some 8,300 distinct CDR3 sequences, about 70% occurring once; the ten biggest clones make up around 40%. Their antigen targets remain unknown. This sample's treatment: approximately 10-day PBMC culture with coronavirus spike peptide pools or control peptides (ViraFEST assay). Sequencing was done on a sample of CD4+ T cells from blood, cultured in vitro. The receptors come from a human donor who had recovered from COVID-19.

The V and J genes are TRBV20-1 and TRBJ1-1; TRBD1 agrees at 9 bases. The germline V gene encodes CDR1 DFQATT and CDR2 SNEGSKA (reference sequence). Losses at the gene ends were 2 bases for V and 11 bases for J; bases not matched to a gene: 12. The CDR3 is made up of 14 amino acids. CDR3 sequence (DNA): TGCAGTGCTAGACTAACGACGGGACAGGGTGATGCTTTCTTT. Its protein product is CSARLTTGQGDAFF.

The J gene is TRBJ1-1, the V gene TRBV10-1, with 7 bases aligning to TRBD1. This CDR3 spans 13 amino acids. Germline V lookup: CDR1 WNHNN, CDR2 SYGVQD (reference sequence). V was clipped by 6 bases and J by 2 bases; unmatched bases: 3. The CDR3: CASRRQGNTEAFF. In DNA form, the CDR3 reads TGCGCCAGCAGGAGACAGGGAAACACTGAAGCTTTCTTT.

The V gene is TRBV20-1, the J gene TRBJ1-1; D might be TRBD1 (5 bases). This CDR3 comprises 14 residues. Germline V gene lookup returns CDR1 DFQATT and CDR2 SNEGSKA (reference sequence). V dropped 3 bases and J dropped 5 bases, with 16 bases sitting between them. CDR3 DNA sequence: TGCAGTGCTAGTAAGGGGCAGGGACGGACTGAAGCTTTCTTT. Its translation: CSASKGQGRTEAFF.

The rearrangement uses TRBV5-6 and TRBJ2-1, with TRBD2 identical over 14 bases. Germline assignment: CDR1 SGHDT and CDR2 YYEEEE. The CDR3 covers 16 residues. J gave up 7 bases and V 5 bases, and 8 bases lay outside the gene matches. This CDR3 reads CASRRTSGGPWNEQFF. CDR3 nucleotide sequence: TGTGCCAGCAGACGGACTAGCGGGGGGCCTTGGAATGAGCAGTTCTTC. The full variable domain, with the rest looked up from reference TRBV5-6 and TRBJ2-1, is DAGVTQSPTHLIKTRGQQVTLRCSPKSGHDTVSWYQQALGQGPQFIFQYYEEEERQRGNFPDRFSGHQFPNYSSELNVNALLLGDSALYLCASRRTSGGPWNEQFFGPGTRLTVL.

The chain is built from TRBV18 and TRBJ1-1; tentatively, D is TRBD1 (5 bases). The CDR3 consists of 13 residues. Per germline, CDR1 KGHSH and CDR2 LQKENI. The germline V and J ends were trimmed by 3 bases and 7 bases, with 12 bases remaining between them. The CDR3 protein is CASSPQGYFEAFF. CDR3 bases: TGTGCCAGCTCACCGCAGGGATACTTTGAAGCTTTCTTT.

V and J are TRBV30 and TRBJ1-3, with TRBD1 identical over 10 bases. Germline V lookup: CDR1 GTSNPN, CDR2 SVGIG (reference sequence). The junction had 6 bases not matched to a gene; V was cut back by 3 bases and J by 1 base. This CDR3 is built from 16 residues. The CDR3 DNA sequence: TGTGCCTGGAGATTCCGGGACAGGGGTTCTGGAAACACCATATATTTT. Amino acids: CAWRFRDRGSGNTIYF.

The rearrangement links TRBV20-1 to TRBJ2-3, with TRBD1 matching over 8 bases. V gave up 6 bases and J gave up 5 bases; unmatched junction bases: 7. Germline V gives CDR1 DFQATT, CDR2 SNEGSKA (reference sequence). The CDR3 has 13 amino acids. CDR3 protein: CSAVTGTGDTQYF. The CDR3 bases are TGCAGTGCCGTCACAGGGACAGGAGATACGCAGTATTTT.

The CDR3 DNA sequence: TGTGCCAGCAGCGCTCTCGACCAGCCCCAGCATTTT. It yields the protein CASSALDQPQHF. This chain connects TRBV7-2 to TRBJ1-5; D remains unclear. The V end was cut by 5 bases, the J end by 7 bases, with 9 bases between. The CDR3 is 12 amino acids. CDR1 and CDR2 (germline): SGHTA, FQGNSA.

This chain joins TRBV6-1 and TRBJ1-2; D possibly corresponds to TRBD1 (5 bases). Germline V gene lookup returns CDR1 MNHNS and CDR2 SASEGT. Trimming removed 6 bases from V and 8 bases from J, with 19 bases in between. CDR3 length equals 14 residues. The CDR3 is CASRLRGGANGYTF. The CDR3 DNA is TGTGCCAGCAGACTTCGGGGAGGGGCAAACGGCTACACCTTC.

This chain joins TRBV11-2 and TRBJ1-2; no reliable D call. The germline V gene encodes CDR1 SGHAT and CDR2 FQNNGV. This CDR3 region has 14 residues. Trimming pared 5 bases from V and 2 bases from J, leaving 12 bases between. This CDR3 reads CASSQTPGNYGYTF. In nucleotides, the CDR3 is TGTGCCAGCAGCCAGACCCCTGGCAACTATGGCTACACCTTC.

The chain links TRBV7-2 to TRBJ2-3; D is possibly TRBD2 (7 bases). Germline V lookup: CDR1 SGHTA, CDR2 FQGNSA. The CDR3 extends over 15 amino acids. V lost 2 bases to trimming and J lost 6 bases, with 15 bases between them. The CDR3 sequence is CASSLSTGGMDTQYF. Here the CDR3 DNA reads TGTGCCAGCAGCTTATCGACGGGGGGCATGGATACGCAGTATTTT.

This rearrangement joins TRBV30 to TRBJ1-5, with D tentatively TRBD1 (5 bases). CDR1 is GTSNPN and CDR2 is SVGIG in the germline V gene (reference sequence). The CDR3 is 15 amino acids. Between the trimmed V and J ends, which lost 2 bases and 7 bases, there was a span of 18 bases. CDR3 in DNA: TGTGCCTGGAGTATCCAGGGAGGCGCGGGACAGCCCCAGCATTTT. The encoded protein is CAWSIQGGAGQPQHF.

The chain combines TRBV6-1 with TRBJ1-5; D is possibly TRBD1 (5 bases). The V gene lost 6 bases and the J gene lost 3 bases, with 12 bases spanning the gap. The germline V gene has CDR1 MNHNS and CDR2 SASEGT. The CDR3 runs to 14 residues. CDR3 sequence: CASREWGNNQPQHF. CDR3 nucleotide sequence: TGTGCCAGCAGGGAGTGGGGGAACAATCAGCCCCAGCATTTT.

The CDR3: CASSWGGTEAFF. DNA of the CDR3: TGTGCCAGCAGTTGGGGCGGGACTGAAGCTTTCTTT. The chain recombines TRBV12-3 or TRBV12-4 with TRBJ1-1; possible D gene TRBD1, 5 bases. This CDR3 has 12 amino acids. Trimming took off 4 bases at V and 5 bases at J, with 8 bases between the two ends.

The J gene is TRBJ1-5, the V gene TRBV7-9; possible D gene TRBD1, 6 bases. Per the germline V gene, CDR1 is SEHNR and CDR2 is FQNEAQ (reference sequence). This CDR3 region has 13 residues. Trimming removed 5 bases from V and 5 bases from J, with 10 bases in between. CDR3 in DNA: TGTGCCAGCAGCCTACAGGGCGATCAGCCCCAGCATTTT. Protein product: CASSLQGDQPQHF.

This chain links TRBV10-3 with TRBJ1-2, with D possibly being TRBD1 (5 bases). The CDR3 sequence is 14 residues long. The V gene's germline CDR1 is ENHRY and CDR2 SYGVKD. V lost 5 bases, J lost 1 base, and 11 bases lay in between. For the CDR3, the DNA is TGTGCCATCAGTCCTGACAGCGTTAACTATGGCTACACCTTC. Translation: CAISPDSVNYGYTF.

The rearrangement joins TRBV29-1 to TRBJ1-2, with no clear D. CDR1 and CDR2 from the germline V gene are SQVTM and ANQGSEA. There are 12 residues in the CDR3. The DNA of the CDR3 is TGCGCCTTTGACGGGGAGACCTATGGCTACACCTTC. This codes for CAFDGETYGYTF.

The V and J genes are TRBV28 and TRBJ1-6; D gene uncertain. In germline, CDR1 is MDHEN, CDR2 SYDVKM. The V gene lost 7 bases and the J gene lost 8 bases, with 9 bases spanning the gap. The CDR3 has 12 residues. This chain's CDR3 is CASTAPYSPLHF. The DNA for the CDR3 is TGTGCCAGCACCGCCCCCTATTCACCCCTCCACTTT. The complete variable domain, with remaining parts taken from reference TRBV28 and TRBJ1-6, reads DVKVTQSSRYLVKRTGEKVFLECVQDMDHENMFWYRQDPGLGLRLIYFSYDVKMKEKGDIPEGYSVSREKKERFSLILESASTNQTSMYLCASTAPYSPLHFGNGTRLTVT.

A remark on this clonotype: The junction departs from the called germline gene at one end, perhaps through a read error. CDR3 coding DNA: TGCGGTGCAGTGAATGGGGGGGGCAATCAGCCCCAGCATTTT. Residues: CGAVNGGGNQPQHF. This chain uses TRBV20-1 with TRBJ1-5, with TRBD1 as a possible D gene (5 bases). The length of the CDR3 is 14 residues. The germline gives CDR1 DFQATT, CDR2 SNEGSKA (reference sequence).

The rearrangement joins TRBV7-2 to TRBJ1-2; 9 nucleotides line up with TRBD1. This CDR3 comprises 16 residues. Germline assignment: CDR1 SGHTA and CDR2 FQGNSA. V lost 3 bases and J lost 2; bases outside the gene matches: 7. CDR3 region: CASSFYTGGANYGYTF. The CDR3 DNA reads as TGTGCCAGCAGCTTTTACACAGGGGGCGCCAACTATGGCTACACCTTC.

The chain uses TRBV11-3 and TRBJ2-7; D may match TRBD1 or TRBD2 (5 bases each). V lost 0 bases and J 6 bases, leaving 18 bases between the germline ends. The germline V gene has CDR1 SGHNT and CDR2 YENEEA. The CDR3 extends over 16 amino acids. CDR3 sequence reads: CASSLDSGGRASEQYF. CDR3 DNA: TGTGCCAGCAGCTTAGATAGTGGGGGACGCGCCTCCGAGCAGTACTTC.

The chain has TRBV27 and TRBJ1-2; 7 nucleotides match TRBD1. The CDR3 loop spans 15 amino acids. Germline-derived CDR1 and CDR2 are MNHEY and SMNVEV (reference sequence). V lost 6 bases, J lost 2 bases, and 9 bases stayed unmatched. The CDR3 sequence: CASSPSVRGNYGYTF. In DNA, the CDR3 is TGTGCCAGCAGCCCAAGCGTCAGGGGGAACTATGGCTACACCTTC.

The chain employs TRBV5-5 and TRBJ1-2, with TRBD1 matching over 9 bases. Losses at the gene ends were 3 bases for V and 10 bases for J; bases not matched to a gene: 10. Germline V gene lookup returns CDR1 SGHKS and CDR2 YYEKEE (reference sequence). CDR3 length: 14 residues. CDR3: CASSSRTGVTDYTF. Written as DNA, the CDR3 is TGTGCCAGCAGCTCACGGACAGGGGTTACGGACTACACCTTC.

This clonotype was observed a few times. This chain connects TRBV27 to TRBJ1-1; perhaps TRBD1 as D (6 bases). Looked up from germline, CDR1 is MNHEY and CDR2 is SMNVEV (reference sequence). The CDR3 totals 16 residues. Trimming stripped 3 bases from V and 0 bases from J, with 14 bases between. Here the CDR3 DNA reads TGTGCCAGCAGTTTTCGGGCAGGGGTATTGAACACTGAAGCTTTCTTT. Protein: CASSFRAGVLNTEAFF.

The CDR3 DNA is TGTGCCAGCAGGCAAACAGGGGGCTATGGCTACACCTTC. It translates to CASRQTGGYGYTF. The chain carries TRBV6-1 and TRBJ1-2; 8 positions agree with TRBD1. Germline trimming cut 6 bases from V and 4 bases from J; bases unmatched to any gene: 4. The CDR3 is 13 residues long. Germline lookup yields CDR1 MNHNS and CDR2 SASEGT.

A few counts support this clonotype. This chain connects TRBV15 to TRBJ1-5; D may be TRBD1 (5 bases). The CDR3 loop spans 15 amino acids. From germline, CDR1 is LNHNV and CDR2 YYDKDF (reference sequence). V gave up 6 bases and J gave up 3 bases, with 15 bases separating them. CDR3 in DNA: TGTGCCACCAGGGAGGGAACCAGGGTCAATCAGCCCCAGCATTTT. The encoded protein is CATREGTRVNQPQHF.

The J gene is TRBJ1-2, the V gene TRBV20-1; 12 bases are shared with TRBD1. V was clipped by 3 bases and J by 8 bases; unmatched bases: 4. Per the germline V gene, CDR1 is DFQATT and CDR2 is SNEGSKA (reference sequence). This CDR3 has 13 amino acids. The CDR3 sequence is CSARGTGGNGYTF. For the CDR3, the DNA is TGCAGTGCTAGGGGGACAGGGGGCAACGGCTACACCTTC.